This T cell receptor (beta chain) was sequenced in a study of breast tumors, draining lymph nodes, adjacent tissues. CDR3 length: 16 amino acids. Germline V gives CDR1 SGHAT, CDR2 FQNNGV. Via MiXCR, TCRdb re-called the multiplex PCR reads, giving one row per CDR3 protein. This table holds roughly 120,000 distinct CDR3 sequences, about 20% found once. Samples came from axillary lymph nodes draining the breast cancer. Whole-study results and caveats: Luminal-like breast cancer showed significantly greater tumor-nontumor repertoire similarity than basal-like breast cancer did. Compared with lymph nodes, tumors were less diverse; compared with nontumor tissue, more. That most tumor T cells come from lymph nodes remained unproven. Findings are consistent with lymph node origin and intratumoral expansion of most tumor T cells.

Notes on this clonotype: The target antigen is unknown. The junction departs from germline at one end; a sequencing error may be responsible.

The rearrangement joins TRBV11-2 to TRBJ1-2, with D perhaps TRBD1 (5 bases). This receptor was obtained from a female donor with breast cancer. Some clones in this sample may be carry-over from other donors' samples. The sample was axillary lymph node tissue. CDR3 amino acids: CASSATRGPTVYGYAF. In DNA, the CDR3 is TGTGCCAGCAGCGCAACTCGGGGACCGACAGTGTATGGCTACGCCTTC. The full variable domain, in which reference TRBV11-2 and TRBJ1-2 provide the parts outside the CDR3, is EAGVAQSPRYKIIEKRQSVAFWCNPISGHATLYWYQQILGQGPKLLIQFQNNGVVDDSQLPKDRFSAERLKGVDSTLKIQPAKLEDSAVYLCASSATRGPTVYGYAFGSGTRLTVV.